The 19 T cell receptor beta chains presented below share a single source sample, sequenced in a study of cytomegalovirus exposure and HLA in healthy donors. Primers: 60 Vbeta forward and 13 Jbeta reverse. Method: immunoSEQ multiplex PCR; TCRdb's copy keeps in-frame clones and lacks some. The profile shows 160,000 or so clones, 80% to 85% of them singletons. The sequenced sample consisted of PBMCs. The source of these receptors is a woman under 30 in good health and CMV-seronegative.

Only one count was recorded for this clone. This chain connects TRBV4-2 to TRBJ2-1; D is ambiguous. Trimming pared 5 bases from V and 5 bases from J, leaving 7 bases between. Germline lookup yields CDR1 LGHNA and CDR2 YNFKEQ. The CDR3 loop spans 12 amino acids. CDR3 sequence: CASSVLDNEQFF. The CDR3 coding sequence is TGTGCCAGCAGCGTACTTGACAATGAGCAGTTCTTC.

The chain has TRBV2 and TRBJ1-2, with TRBD1 matching over 8 bases. This CDR3 spans 17 amino acids. J lost 4 bases, V lost 5 bases, and 15 bases had no gene match. Germline CDR1 and CDR2: SNHLY and FYNNEI. The DNA of the CDR3 is TGTGCCAGCAGTCCACCAAGACAGGGGAATCGTAGCTATGGCTACACCTTC. Protein product: CASSPPRQGNRSYGYTF.

The rearrangement uses TRBV7-3 and TRBJ2-6; D is uncertain. Germline CDR1 SGHTA, CDR2 FQGTGA. The CDR3 has 15 residues. V was clipped by 6 bases and J by 2 bases, with 11 bases between them. CDR3 protein: CASSPQATGANVLTF. CDR3 coding DNA: TGTGCCAGCAGTCCCCAGGCTACTGGGGCCAACGTCCTGACTTTC.

V gene TRBV27 combines with J gene TRBJ1-1; D uncertain. Germline loops: CDR1 MNHEY, CDR2 SMNVEV (reference sequence). V shed 9 bases and J shed 3 bases, with 11 bases lying between them. The CDR3 sequence is 12 residues long. As DNA, the CDR3 is TGTGCCAGTAGGCGACTGGACACTGAAGCTTTCTTT. Its translation is CASRRLDTEAFF.

The chain has TRBV30 and TRBJ1-5; tentative D call: TRBD1 (6 bases). Deletions cut 3 bases from V and 5 bases from J, with 14 bases between. The CDR3 has 14 residues. Germline V gene data show CDR1 as GTSNPN and CDR2 as SVGIG (reference sequence). As DNA, the CDR3 is TGTGCCTGGAGCCGACAGGTCACGTATCAGCCCCAGCATTTT. This encodes CAWSRQVTYQPQHF.

The chain carries TRBV7-9 and TRBJ2-2; possible D gene TRBD2, 5 bases. Between the trimmed V and J ends, which lost 4 bases and 4 bases, there was a span of 10 bases. Germline CDR1 SEHNR, CDR2 FQNEAQ (reference sequence). CDR3 size: 14 residues. This CDR3 reads CASSSEAATGELFF. The CDR3 DNA follows: TGTGCCAGCAGCTCGGAAGCGGCCACCGGGGAGCTGTTTTTT.

The table lists this clone with a count of one. The chain recombines TRBV19 with TRBJ1-5; the D is unclear. With 5 bases removed from V and 5 bases from J, the gap between germline ends came to 16 bases. The CDR3 extends over 15 amino acids. Per the germline V gene, CDR1 is LNHDA and CDR2 is SQIVND (reference sequence). CDR3 nucleotides: TGTGCCAGTAGTGCCCGAGGATCATGGGATCAGCCCCAGCATTTT. Residues: CASSARGSWDQPQHF. Full variable domain (remainder filled in from reference TRBV19 and TRBJ1-5): DGGITQSPKYLFRKEGQNVTLSCEQNLNHDAMYWYRQDPGQGLRLIYYSQIVNDFQKGDIAEGYSVSREKKESFPLTVTSAQKNPTAFYLCASSARGSWDQPQHFGDGTRLSIL.

The rearrangement uses TRBV6-6 and TRBJ1-2; possibly TRBD1 for D (5 bases). The germline gives CDR1 MNHNY, CDR2 SVGAGI (reference sequence). V was cut by 0 bases and J by 8 bases, with 16 bases left in between. CDR3 size: 15 residues. The CDR3 sequence: CASSYSTDIVGGYTF. The CDR3 DNA is TGTGCCAGCAGTTACTCGACGGACATCGTCGGGGGCTACACCTTC.

The CDR3 region is CASSRTGGAFEAFF. As DNA, the CDR3 is TGTGCCAGCAGCAGGACAGGGGGCGCGTTTGAAGCTTTCTTT. J is TRBJ1-1 and V is TRBV5-4; TRBD1 matches 11 bases. V was pared by 4 bases and J by 7 bases, with 6 bases of the junction left unmatched. Looked up from germline, CDR1 is SGHNT and CDR2 is YYREEE (reference sequence). This CDR3 has 14 amino acids.

This clone has a handful of counts. The chain combines TRBV13 with TRBJ2-3; the D is unclear. The CDR3 is made up of 12 amino acids. Trimming shortened V by 2 bases and J by 7 bases, and 7 bases separated the two germline ends. CDR1 and CDR2 (germline): PRHDT, FYEKMQ (reference sequence). CDR3 in DNA: TGTGCCAGCAGCTTACTTACTAATACGCAGTATTTT. Translated: CASSLLTNTQYF.

J is TRBJ1-5 and V is TRBV28; 7 bases agree with TRBD1. This CDR3 comprises 17 residues. Germline V CDR1 and CDR2: MDHEN, SYDVKM. After removal of 3 bases from V and 5 bases from J, the junction contained 13 bases not matched to a gene. The CDR3 sequence: CASSFSPGQPGHQPQHF. CDR3 nucleotides: TGTGCCAGCAGTTTTTCCCCGGGACAGCCAGGCCATCAGCCCCAGCATTTT.

This rearrangement joins TRBV19 to TRBJ2-4; TRBD1 matches 8 bases. The CDR3 sequence is 14 residues long. The V gene end was trimmed by 4 bases and the J gene end by 8 bases; junction bases not matched to a gene: 7. Germline lookup yields CDR1 LNHDA and CDR2 SQIVND (reference sequence). This CDR3 reads CASSRKTGEDIQYF. The CDR3 DNA reads as TGTGCCAGTAGTAGAAAGACAGGGGAGGACATTCAGTACTTC.

This clone was picked up a small number of times. The chain combines TRBV7-8 with TRBJ2-7, with 9 positions matching TRBD1. The CDR3 covers 14 residues. With 7 bases clipped from V and 5 bases from J, the junction kept 9 bases outside the gene matches. Germline CDR1 SGHVS, CDR2 FQNEAQ. In DNA, the CDR3 is TGTGCCAGCAAACCACAGGGGGCGTCAGACGAGCAGTACTTC. Translation gives CASKPQGASDEQYF. The full variable domain, in which reference TRBV7-8 and TRBJ2-7 provide the parts outside the CDR3, is GAGVSQSPRYKVAKRGQDVALRCDPISGHVSLFWYQQALGQGPEFLTYFQNEAQLDKSGLPSDRFFAERPEGSVSTLKIQRTQQEDSAVYLCASKPQGASDEQYFGPGTRLTVT.

The J gene is TRBJ2-1, the V gene TRBV30; 7 bases line up with TRBD1. The germline gives CDR1 GTSNPN, CDR2 SVGIG (reference sequence). The CDR3 runs 13 residues. The ends lost 7 bases at V and 3 bases at J; junction bases unmatched: 6. CDR3 sequence reads: CALDRDFYNEQFF. Written as DNA, the CDR3 is TGTGCCTTAGACAGGGATTTCTACAATGAGCAGTTCTTC.

V is TRBV7-8 and J is TRBJ1-2, with 7 positions matching TRBD1. Trimming removed 5 bases from V and 4 bases from J; junction bases left unmatched: 13. The CDR3 length is 16 residues. The germline gives CDR1 SGHVS, CDR2 FQNEAQ. CDR3 bases: TGTGCCAGCAGCACCGGACAGGTCGCCACCTTCTATGGCTACACCTTC. It is translated as CASSTGQVATFYGYTF.

The chain combines TRBV28 with TRBJ1-2; 10 bases agree with TRBD1. V shed 5 bases, J shed 8 bases, and the junction held 17 bases outside the gene matches. From germline, CDR1 is MDHEN and CDR2 SYDVKM. This CDR3 is 17 amino acids long. CDR3 DNA: TGTGCCAGCAGTCCATATTCTCCGGGGACAGGGGTGGAAGGCTACACCTTC. It specifies CASSPYSPGTGVEGYTF.

This clone was observed once. V usage is TRBV10-1 and J usage is TRBJ2-3; 10 bases map to TRBD2. The junction had 4 bases not matched to a gene; V was cut back by 7 bases and J by 0 bases. This CDR3 contains 15 residues. Looked up from germline, CDR1 is WNHNN and CDR2 is SYGVQD (reference sequence). CDR3 nucleotides: TGCGCCAGCACCAAGCGGGGGGGGAGCACAGATACGCAGTATTTT. Its protein is CASTKRGGSTDTQYF.

V is TRBV4-1 and J is TRBJ2-5, with TRBD2 identical over 15 bases. With 6 bases clipped from V and 4 bases from J, the junction kept 6 bases outside the gene matches. In germline, CDR1 is MGHRA, CDR2 YSYEKL. The CDR3 totals 16 residues. The CDR3 loop reads CASSRTSGGAGETQYF. CDR3 nucleotides: TGCGCCAGCAGTCGGACTAGCGGGGGGGCGGGAGAGACCCAGTACTTC.

The chain joins TRBV30 to TRBJ2-7; TRBD1 might be the D (5 bases). V was shortened by 4 bases and J by 0 bases, with 7 bases between the two germline ends. The CDR3 contains 12 residues. Germline assignment: CDR1 GTSNPN and CDR2 SVGIG (reference sequence). CDR3 DNA sequence: TGTGCCTGGACGGACAACTCCTACGAGCAGTACTTC. Protein: CAWTDNSYEQYF.